This TCR beta chain originates from a study of cytomegalovirus exposure and HLA in healthy donors. Study-wide findings and caveats: Per a later analysis, 15,000 to 20,000 TCR beta sequences showed association with HLA alleles at 0.05 false discovery rate. Immune exposure was documented only through CMV serostatus.

For this clone: As yet, its antigen is unknown.

Amplification used 60 Vbeta primers and 13 Jbeta primers. Repertoires were generated with immunoSEQ multiplex PCR, while TCRdb's copy carries only in-frame clones and drops some. Of 130,000 or so clones listed, around 80% are singletons. From germline, CDR1 is MGHRA and CDR2 YSYEKL. The CDR3 loop spans 15 amino acids. V dropped 6 bases and J dropped 7 bases, with 18 bases sitting between them. Everyone who donated was a healthy bone marrow donor. The receptor was derived from a man between 35 and 55 years old in good health and CMV-seronegative. Source material: PBMCs. The rearrangement links TRBV4-1 to TRBJ1-4; no reliable D call. The CDR3 DNA follows: TGCGCCAGCAGGGGTTTCGGGAAACCCCTTGAAAAACTGTTTTTT. Translated: CASRGFGKPLEKLFF.